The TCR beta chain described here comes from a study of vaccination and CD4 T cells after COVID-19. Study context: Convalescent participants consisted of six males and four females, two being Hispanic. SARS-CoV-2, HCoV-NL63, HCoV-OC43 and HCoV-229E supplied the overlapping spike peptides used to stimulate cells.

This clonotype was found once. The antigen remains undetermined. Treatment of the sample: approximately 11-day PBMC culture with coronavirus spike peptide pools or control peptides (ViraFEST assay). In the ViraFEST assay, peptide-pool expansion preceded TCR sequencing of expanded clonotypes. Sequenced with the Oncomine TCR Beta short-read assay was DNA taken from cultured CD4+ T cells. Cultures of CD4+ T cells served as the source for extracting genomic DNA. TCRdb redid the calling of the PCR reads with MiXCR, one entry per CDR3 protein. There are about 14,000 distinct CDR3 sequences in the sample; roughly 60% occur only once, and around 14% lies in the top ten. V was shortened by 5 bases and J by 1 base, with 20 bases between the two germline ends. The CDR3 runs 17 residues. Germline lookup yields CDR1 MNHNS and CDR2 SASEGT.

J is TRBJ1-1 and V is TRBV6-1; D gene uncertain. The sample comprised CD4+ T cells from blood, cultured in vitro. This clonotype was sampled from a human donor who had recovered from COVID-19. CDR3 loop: CASSLSSRRSSNTEAFF. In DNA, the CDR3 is TGTGCCAGCAGTCTCTCCAGTCGGAGGTCTTCGAACACTGAAGCTTTCTTT.